The source of this TCR beta chain is a study of coeliac disease. General study results and limits: Unbiased detection of gliadin-specific T cells was judged not feasible with this approach. TRB repertoires were largely private, with most amino acid sequences found in only one sample.

Points on this clone: Its cognate antigen is unknown.

Repertoires were generated with immunoSEQ multiplex PCR, while TCRdb's copy carries only in-frame clones and drops some. The sample consists of roughly 4,700 clones, 69% of them appearing once. Germline CDR1 and CDR2: SGDLS and YYNGEE. This CDR3 comprises 15 residues. V gave up 3 bases and J gave up 2 bases; unmatched junction bases: 4. Sequencing used one aliquot of under 550,000 cells per fraction. This TCR came from a woman between 40 and 55 years old. V and J are TRBV9 and TRBJ2-3; 9 nucleotides line up with TRBD2. Sequencing input: lymphocytes from the gut lamina propria. CDR3 sequence (DNA): TGTGCCAGCAGCGATGTAGCGGGGGACACAGATACGCAGTATTTT. This gives the protein CASSDVAGDTDTQYF.